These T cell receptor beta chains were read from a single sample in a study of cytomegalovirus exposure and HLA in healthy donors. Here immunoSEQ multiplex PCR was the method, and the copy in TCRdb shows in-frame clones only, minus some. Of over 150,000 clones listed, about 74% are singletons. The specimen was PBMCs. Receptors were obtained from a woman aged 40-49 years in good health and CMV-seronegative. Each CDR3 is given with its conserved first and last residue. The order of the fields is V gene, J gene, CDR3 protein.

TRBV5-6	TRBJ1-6	CASSLAEGSYNSPLHF
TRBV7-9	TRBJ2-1	CASSSEDRVFYNEQFF
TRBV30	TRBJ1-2	CARARDRVDGYTF
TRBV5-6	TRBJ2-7	CASSFQFSYEQYF
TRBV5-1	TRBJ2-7	CASSLLGQGAYEQYF
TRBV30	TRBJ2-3	CAWSVLSDTQYF
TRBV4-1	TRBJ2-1	CASSQEGLGQGYNEQFF
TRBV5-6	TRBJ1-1	CASSFGDSRNTEAFF
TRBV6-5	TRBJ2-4	CASATPGSKNIQYF
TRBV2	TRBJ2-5	CASLPDRVETQYF
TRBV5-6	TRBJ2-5	CASSPGVAGRGRQETQYF
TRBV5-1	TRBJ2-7	CASSWDRSYEQYF
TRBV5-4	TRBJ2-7	CASFPGASGVLSEQYF
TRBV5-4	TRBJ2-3	CASSLGMGEGTDTQYF
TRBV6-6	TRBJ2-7	CASSYPDLNEQYF
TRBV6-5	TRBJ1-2	CASSYVQRDNYGYTF
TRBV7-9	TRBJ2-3	CASSPPPGSNTDTQYF
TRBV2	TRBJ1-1	CARDRDRGLNTEAFF
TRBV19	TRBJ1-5	CASSIGQGARQPQHF
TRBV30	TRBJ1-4	CACSDSFNEKLFF
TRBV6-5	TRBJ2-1	CASSYRGSSSYNEQFF
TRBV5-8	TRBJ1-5	CASSLYGGLGNQPQHF
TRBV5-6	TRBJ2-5	CASSPVEISRETQYF
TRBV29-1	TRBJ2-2	CSVGRELGTGELFF
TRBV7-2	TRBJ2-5	CASSGGLAGETQYF
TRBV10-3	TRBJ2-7	CAISEWGGGAYEQYF
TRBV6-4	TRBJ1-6	CASSEQNNSPLHF
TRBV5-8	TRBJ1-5	CASSHPRGQGIQPQHF
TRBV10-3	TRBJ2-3	CAISPTQGRDSTDTQYF
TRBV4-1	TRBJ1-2	CASSDRGRRNYGYTF
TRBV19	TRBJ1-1	CASSYSQLNTEAFF
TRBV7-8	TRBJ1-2	CASSLDAGKPYGYTF
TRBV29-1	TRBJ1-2	CSGGEGADGYTF